Below, 12 T cell receptor beta chains from the same sample are listed, as sequenced in a study of OX40 agonist ivuxolimab in advanced cancers. Method: immunoSEQ multiplex PCR; TCRdb's copy keeps in-frame clones and lacks some. Seen here are 55,000 to 75,000 clones, 90% to 95% observed once, and the top ten hold about 4.1%. Sequenced here: CD4+ or CD8+ T cells sorted from blood, sampled in a trial of the OX40 agonist ivuxolimab. These receptors originate from an adult with an advanced solid tumor such as melanoma, head and neck, liver or kidney cancer.

V and J are TRBV5-5 and TRBJ2-7; D call uncertain. V lost 1 base to trimming and J lost 0 bases, with 5 bases between them. This CDR3 is 13 amino acids long. CDR1 is SGHKS, CDR2 YYEKEE, per germline (reference sequence). The CDR3 DNA reads as TGTGCCAGCAGCTTGTACAGCTCCTACGAGCAGTACTTC. Translated, it gives CASSLYSSYEQYF.

The chain links TRBV9 to TRBJ1-3; unclear D gene. The germline V and J ends were trimmed by 0 bases and 0 bases, with 10 bases remaining between them. CDR1 SGDLS and CDR2 YYNGEE come from the germline V gene. The CDR3 consists of 16 residues. The CDR3 DNA follows: TGTGCCAGCAGCGTAGTGGGTGAAATCTCTGGAAACACCATATATTTT. This gives the protein CASSVVGEISGNTIYF.

The chain combines TRBV19 with TRBJ2-4; 9 bases line up with TRBD1. V lost 3 bases, J lost 0 bases, and 12 bases stayed unmatched. CDR3 length: 19 residues. Germline-derived CDR1 and CDR2 are LNHDA and SQIVND (reference sequence). The CDR3 reads CASSIELPGQGLAKNIQYF. Written as DNA, the CDR3 is TGTGCCAGTAGTATTGAACTCCCGGGACAGGGACTAGCCAAAAACATTCAGTACTTC.

V usage is TRBV7-6 and J usage is TRBJ2-1, with TRBD2 as a possible D gene (5 bases). The CDR3 sequence is 12 residues long. Germline-derived CDR1 and CDR2 are SGHVS and FNYEAQ. Trimming took off 5 bases at V and 6 bases at J, with 8 bases between the two ends. CDR3 sequence reads: CASSLLANEQFF. The CDR3 region has the DNA TGTGCCAGCAGCCTTCTAGCCAATGAGCAGTTCTTC.

The chain employs TRBV27 and TRBJ2-2; TRBD2 aligns across 13 bases. Looked up from germline, CDR1 is MNHEY and CDR2 is SMNVEV (reference sequence). J gave up 6 bases and V 5 bases, and 3 bases lay outside the gene matches. The CDR3 sequence is 15 residues long. CDR3 sequence reads: CASSLGLAGAGELFF. The DNA for the CDR3 is TGTGCCAGCAGTCTAGGACTAGCGGGAGCCGGGGAGCTGTTTTTT.

This clone was observed once. The chain employs TRBV7-9 and TRBJ2-5; D is undetermined. Trimming shortened V by 2 bases and J by 5 bases, and 6 bases separated the two germline ends. This CDR3 spans 12 amino acids. Germline CDR1 is SEHNR and CDR2 is FQNEAQ (reference sequence). CDR3 in DNA: TGTGCCAGCAGCTTAATGGAGGAGACCCAGTACTTC. As protein: CASSLMEETQYF. Full variable domain (outside the CDR3, taken from reference TRBV7-9 and TRBJ2-5): DTGVSQNPRHKITKRGQNVTFRCDPISEHNRLYWYRQTLGQGPEFLTYFQNEAQLEKSRLLSDRFSAERPKGSFSTLEIQRTEQGDSAMYLCASSLMEETQYFGPGTRLLVL.

The J gene is TRBJ2-5, the V gene TRBV7-6; D may match TRBD1 or TRBD2 (5 bases each). The CDR3 totals 17 residues. V was trimmed by 5 bases and J by 5 bases, leaving 24 bases between them. CDR1 SGHVS and CDR2 FNYEAQ come from the germline V gene. CDR3 amino acids: CASSPSGGFAGKETQYF. The CDR3 DNA reads TGTGCCAGCAGCCCATCGGGCGGGTTCGCAGGGAAGGAGACCCAGTACTTC.

The chain couples TRBV7-9 to TRBJ2-5; TRBD1 matches 10 bases. The CDR3 has 17 residues. CDR1 and CDR2 from the germline V gene are SEHNR and FQNEAQ (reference sequence). The J segment lost 0 bases and the V segment lost 1 base, leaving 5 bases of the junction unmatched. The CDR3 nucleotides are TGTGCCAGCAGCTTAGTCCCAGGGACAGGGGACCAAGAGACCCAGTACTTC. Translation: CASSLVPGTGDQETQYF.

The chain carries TRBV9 and TRBJ1-1; D is ambiguous. The CDR3 runs to 14 residues. The germline gives CDR1 SGDLS, CDR2 YYNGEE. The V end was cut by 3 bases, the J end by 3 bases, with 12 bases between. DNA of the CDR3: TGTGCCAGCAGCGGGACCGACGGAGACACTGAAGCTTTCTTT. It codes for CASSGTDGDTEAFF. Together with reference TRBV9 and TRBJ1-1, the CDR3 gives the full variable domain: DSGVTQTPKHLITATGQRVTLRCSPRSGDLSVYWYQQSLDQGLQFLIQYYNGEERAKGNILERFSAQQFPDLHSELNLSSLELGDSALYFCASSGTDGDTEAFFGQGTRLTVV.

The CDR3 DNA sequence: TGCAGCGTTTCAGCGGGAGAATACTCCTACAATGAGCAGTTCTTC. Its translation is CSVSAGEYSYNEQFF. The V gene is TRBV29-1, the J gene TRBJ2-1; TRBD2 matches at 8 bases. Germline-derived CDR1 and CDR2 are SQVTM and ANQGSEA. The V gene end was trimmed by 5 bases and the J gene end by 0 bases; junction bases not matched to a gene: 6. The CDR3 length is 15 residues.

The V and J genes are TRBV20-1 and TRBJ2-3, with unresolved D. Germline CDR1 and CDR2: DFQATT and SNEGSKA (reference sequence). V was pared by 3 bases and J by 7 bases, with 8 bases between. This CDR3 comprises 11 residues. CDR3 sequence: CSARWGNTQYF. As DNA, the CDR3 is TGCAGTGCTAGGTGGGGAAATACGCAGTATTTT.

The V and J genes are TRBV21-1 and TRBJ2-7; TRBD2, as called in the table, went unchecked against the DNA. TRBV21-1 is flagged as a pseudogene. This CDR3 is 16 amino acids long. The CDR3 reads CASSKVRVGIKYEQYF. The CDR3 nucleotides read TGTGCCAGCAGCAAAGTGAGGGTCGGGATCAAGTACGAGCAGTACTTC.